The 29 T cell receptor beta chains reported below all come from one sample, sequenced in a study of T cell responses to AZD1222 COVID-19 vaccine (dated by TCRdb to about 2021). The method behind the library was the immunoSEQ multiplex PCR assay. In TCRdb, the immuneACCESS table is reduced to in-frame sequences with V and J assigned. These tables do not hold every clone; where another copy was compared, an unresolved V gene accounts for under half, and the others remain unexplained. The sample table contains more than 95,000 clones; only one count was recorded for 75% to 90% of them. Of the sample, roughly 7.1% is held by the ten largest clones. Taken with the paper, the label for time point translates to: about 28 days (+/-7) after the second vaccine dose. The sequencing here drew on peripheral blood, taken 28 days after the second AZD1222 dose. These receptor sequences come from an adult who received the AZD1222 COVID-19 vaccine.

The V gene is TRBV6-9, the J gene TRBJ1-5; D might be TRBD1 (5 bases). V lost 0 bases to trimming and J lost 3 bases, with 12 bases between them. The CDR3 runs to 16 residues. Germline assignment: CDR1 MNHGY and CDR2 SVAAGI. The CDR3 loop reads CASSYSGRQNNQPQHF. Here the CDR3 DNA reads TGTGCCAGCAGTTATTCAGGGCGACAGAACAATCAGCCCCAGCATTTT.

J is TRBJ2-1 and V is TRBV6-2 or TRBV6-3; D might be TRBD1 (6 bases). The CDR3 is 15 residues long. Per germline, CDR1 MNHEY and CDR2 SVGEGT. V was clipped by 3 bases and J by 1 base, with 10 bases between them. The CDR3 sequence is CASSYTGISYNEQFF. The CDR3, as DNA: TGTGCCAGCAGTTATACAGGGATATCCTACAATGAGCAGTTCTTC.

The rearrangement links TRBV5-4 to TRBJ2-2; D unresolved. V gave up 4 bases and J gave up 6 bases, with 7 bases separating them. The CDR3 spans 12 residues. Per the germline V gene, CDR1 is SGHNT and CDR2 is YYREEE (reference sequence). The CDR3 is CASSLHSGELFF. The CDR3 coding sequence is TGTGCCAGCAGCCTACATTCCGGGGAGCTGTTTTTT.

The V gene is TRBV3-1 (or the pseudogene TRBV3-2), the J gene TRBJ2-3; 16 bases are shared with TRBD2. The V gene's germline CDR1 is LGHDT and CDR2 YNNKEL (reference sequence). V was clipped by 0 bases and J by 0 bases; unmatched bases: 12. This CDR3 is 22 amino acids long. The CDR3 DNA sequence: TGTGCCAGCAGCCAAGAACACCTGGGACTAGCGGGGGGGGTTACTAGCACAGATACGCAGTATTTT. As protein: CASSQEHLGLAGGVTSTDTQYF.

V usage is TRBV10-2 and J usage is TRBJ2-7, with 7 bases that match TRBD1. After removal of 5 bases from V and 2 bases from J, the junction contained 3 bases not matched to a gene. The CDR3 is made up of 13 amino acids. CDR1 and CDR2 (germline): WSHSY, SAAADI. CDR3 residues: CASSTGATYEQYF. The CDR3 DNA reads TGCGCCAGCAGTACAGGGGCTACCTACGAGCAGTACTTC.

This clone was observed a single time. In DNA, the CDR3 is TGTGCCAGCAGCACCGGGACAGGGTACAATGAGCAGTTCTTC. Amino acids: CASSTGTGYNEQFF. The rearrangement uses TRBV6-5 and TRBJ2-1, with 9 bases that match TRBD1. Germline CDR1 is MNHEY and CDR2 is SVGAGI. V trimming: 6 bases; J trimming: 4 bases; junction bases outside the gene matches: 4. This CDR3 has 14 amino acids.

CDR3 loop: CASKMTGTDTQYF. DNA of the CDR3: TGTGCCAGCAAGATGACGGGCACAGATACGCAGTATTTT. The chain has TRBV6-5 and TRBJ2-3; D gene unclear. The V gene's germline CDR1 is MNHEY and CDR2 SVGAGI. V was trimmed by 7 bases and J by 1 base, leaving 9 bases between them. The CDR3 loop spans 13 amino acids.

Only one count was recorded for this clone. In DNA, the CDR3 is TGTGCCAGCAGTTACCATCCTAGCGGGAGCGATGAGCAGTTCTTC. Translated: CASSYHPSGSDEQFF. The rearrangement uses TRBV6-2 or TRBV6-3 and TRBJ2-1, with 10 bases identical to TRBD2. Germline values: CDR1 MNHEY, CDR2 SVGEGT. This CDR3 is built from 15 residues. V shed 2 bases, J shed 8 bases, and the junction held 6 bases outside the gene matches.

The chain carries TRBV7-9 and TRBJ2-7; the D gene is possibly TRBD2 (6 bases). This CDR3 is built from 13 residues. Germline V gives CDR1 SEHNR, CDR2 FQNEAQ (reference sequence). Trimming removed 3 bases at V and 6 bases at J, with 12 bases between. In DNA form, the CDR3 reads TGTGCCAGCAGCTTCACTAGCACGGGCGAGCAGTACTTC. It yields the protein CASSFTSTGEQYF.

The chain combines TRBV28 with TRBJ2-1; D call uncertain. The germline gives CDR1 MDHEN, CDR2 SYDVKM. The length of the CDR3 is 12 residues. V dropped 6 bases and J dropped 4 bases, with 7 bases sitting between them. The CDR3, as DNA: TGTGCCAGCAGGGACCGATACAATGAGCAGTTCTTC. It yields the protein CASRDRYNEQFF.

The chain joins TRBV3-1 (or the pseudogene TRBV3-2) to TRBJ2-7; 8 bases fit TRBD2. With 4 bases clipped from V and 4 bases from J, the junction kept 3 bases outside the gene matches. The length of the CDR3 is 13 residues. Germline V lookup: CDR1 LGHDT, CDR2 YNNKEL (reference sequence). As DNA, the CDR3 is TGTGCCAGCAGCCCTCAGCGGGGGTACGAGCAGTACTTC. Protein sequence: CASSPQRGYEQYF.

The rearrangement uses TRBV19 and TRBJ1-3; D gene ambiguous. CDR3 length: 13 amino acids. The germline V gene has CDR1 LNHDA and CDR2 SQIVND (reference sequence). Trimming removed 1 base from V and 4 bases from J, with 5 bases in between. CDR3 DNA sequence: TGTGCCAGTAGTATAGGGCTCGGAAACACCATATATTTT. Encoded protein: CASSIGLGNTIYF. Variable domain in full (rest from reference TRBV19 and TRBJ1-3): DGGITQSPKYLFRKEGQNVTLSCEQNLNHDAMYWYRQDPGQGLRLIYYSQIVNDFQKGDIAEGYSVSREKKESFPLTVTSAQKNPTAFYLCASSIGLGNTIYFGEGSWLTVV.

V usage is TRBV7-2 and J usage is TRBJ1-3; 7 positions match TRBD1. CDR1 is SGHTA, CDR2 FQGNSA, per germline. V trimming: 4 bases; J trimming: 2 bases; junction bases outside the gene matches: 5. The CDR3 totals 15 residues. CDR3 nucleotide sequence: TGTGCCAGCAGCTCTACAGGGGTTACTGGAAACACCATATATTTT. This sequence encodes CASSSTGVTGNTIYF.

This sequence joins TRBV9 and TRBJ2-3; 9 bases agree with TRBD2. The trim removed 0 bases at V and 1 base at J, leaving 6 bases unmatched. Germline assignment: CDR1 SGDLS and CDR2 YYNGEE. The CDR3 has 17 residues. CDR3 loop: CASSVGGGAWGTDTQYF. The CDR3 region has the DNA TGTGCCAGCAGCGTAGGCGGGGGGGCTTGGGGCACAGATACGCAGTATTTT. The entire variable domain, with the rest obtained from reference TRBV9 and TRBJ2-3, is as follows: DSGVTQTPKHLITATGQRVTLRCSPRSGDLSVYWYQQSLDQGLQFLIQYYNGEERAKGNILERFSAQQFPDLHSELNLSSLELGDSALYFCASSVGGGAWGTDTQYFGPGTRLTVL.

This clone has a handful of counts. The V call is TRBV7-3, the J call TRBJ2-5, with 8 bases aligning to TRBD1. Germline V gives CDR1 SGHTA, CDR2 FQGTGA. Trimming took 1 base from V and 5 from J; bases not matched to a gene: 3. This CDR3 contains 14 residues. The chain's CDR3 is CASSLNQGAETQYF. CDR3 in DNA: TGTGCCAGCAGCTTAAACCAGGGGGCGGAGACCCAGTACTTC. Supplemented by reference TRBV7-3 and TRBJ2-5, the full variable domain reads GAGVSQTPSNKVTEKGKYVELRCDPISGHTALYWYRQSLGQGPEFLIYFQGTGAADDSGLPNDRFFAVRPEGSVSTLKIQRTERGDSAVYLCASSLNQGAETQYFGPGTRLLVL.

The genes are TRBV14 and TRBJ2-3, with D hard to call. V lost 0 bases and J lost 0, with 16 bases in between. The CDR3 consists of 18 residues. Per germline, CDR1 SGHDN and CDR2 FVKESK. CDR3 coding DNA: TGTGCCAGCAGCCAAGAATTTCCGGCAGGATTTAGCACAGATACGCAGTATTTT. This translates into CASSQEFPAGFSTDTQYF.

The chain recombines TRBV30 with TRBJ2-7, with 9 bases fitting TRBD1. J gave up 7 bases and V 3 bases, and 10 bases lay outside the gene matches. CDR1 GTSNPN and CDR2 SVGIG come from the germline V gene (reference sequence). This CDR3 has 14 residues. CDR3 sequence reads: CAWRRTGTGKEQYF. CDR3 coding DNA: TGTGCCTGGAGACGAACCGGGACAGGGAAAGAGCAGTACTTC.

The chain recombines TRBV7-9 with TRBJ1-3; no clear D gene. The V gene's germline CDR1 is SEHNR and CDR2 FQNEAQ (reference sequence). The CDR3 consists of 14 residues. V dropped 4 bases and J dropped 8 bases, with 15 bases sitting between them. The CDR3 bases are TGTGCCAGCAGCTCCCGGGGAGGTGAGGACACCATATATTTT. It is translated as CASSSRGGEDTIYF.

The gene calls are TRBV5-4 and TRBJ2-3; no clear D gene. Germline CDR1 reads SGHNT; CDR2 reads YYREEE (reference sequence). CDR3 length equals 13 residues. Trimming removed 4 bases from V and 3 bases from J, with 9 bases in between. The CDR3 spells CASSADATDTQYF. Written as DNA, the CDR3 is TGTGCCAGCAGCGCTGACGCAACAGATACGCAGTATTTT.

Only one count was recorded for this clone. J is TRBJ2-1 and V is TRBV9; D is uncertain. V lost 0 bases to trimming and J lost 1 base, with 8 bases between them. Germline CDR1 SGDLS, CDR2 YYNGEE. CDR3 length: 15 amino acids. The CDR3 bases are TGTGCCAGCAGCGTAGTTGGGTCTTCCTACAATGAGCAGTTCTTC. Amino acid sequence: CASSVVGSSYNEQFF.

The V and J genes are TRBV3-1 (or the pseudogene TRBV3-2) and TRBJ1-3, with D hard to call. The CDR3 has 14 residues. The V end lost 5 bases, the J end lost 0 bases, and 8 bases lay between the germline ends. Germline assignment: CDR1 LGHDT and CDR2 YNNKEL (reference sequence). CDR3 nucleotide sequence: TGTGCCAGCAGCTCATACACCTCTGGAAACACCATATATTTT. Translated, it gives CASSSYTSGNTIYF.

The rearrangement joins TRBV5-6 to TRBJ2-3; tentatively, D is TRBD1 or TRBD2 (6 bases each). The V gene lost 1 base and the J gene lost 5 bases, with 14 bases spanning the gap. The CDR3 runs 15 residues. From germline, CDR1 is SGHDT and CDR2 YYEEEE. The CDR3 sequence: CASSLMGGPQDTQYF. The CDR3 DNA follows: TGTGCCAGCAGCTTGATGGGGGGCCCACAAGATACGCAGTATTTT.

CDR3 in amino acids: CASSDSKHASSYEQYF. CDR3 sequence (DNA): TGTGCCAGCAGTGACTCGAAACACGCGAGCTCCTACGAGCAGTACTTC. The chain recombines TRBV6-4 with TRBJ2-7; D remains unclear. Germline V gene data show CDR1 as MRHNA and CDR2 as SNTAGT. CDR3 size: 16 residues. The V and J ends lost 0 bases and 0 bases respectively, with 12 bases between them.

CDR3: CASSLVLRQGVYGYTF. The CDR3 DNA reads TGTGCCAGCAGTTTGGTACTAAGGCAGGGGGTCTATGGCTACACCTTC. This chain links TRBV27 with TRBJ1-2, with 7 bases aligning to TRBD1. V trimming: 3 bases; J trimming: 4 bases; junction bases outside the gene matches: 11. Germline CDR1 is MNHEY and CDR2 is SMNVEV (reference sequence). This CDR3 has 16 residues.

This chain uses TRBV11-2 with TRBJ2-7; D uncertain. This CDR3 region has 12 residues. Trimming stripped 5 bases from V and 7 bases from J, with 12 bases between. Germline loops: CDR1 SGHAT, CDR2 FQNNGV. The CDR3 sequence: CASSPLTGEQYF. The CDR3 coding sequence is TGTGCCAGCAGCCCTTTAACTGGAGAGCAGTACTTC.

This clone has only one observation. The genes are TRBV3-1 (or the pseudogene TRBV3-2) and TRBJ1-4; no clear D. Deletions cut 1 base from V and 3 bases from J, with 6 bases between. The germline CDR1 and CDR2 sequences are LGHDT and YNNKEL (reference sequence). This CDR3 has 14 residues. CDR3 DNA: TGTGCCAGCAGCCAAGTCCCAGCTAATGAAAAACTGTTTTTT. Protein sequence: CASSQVPANEKLFF.

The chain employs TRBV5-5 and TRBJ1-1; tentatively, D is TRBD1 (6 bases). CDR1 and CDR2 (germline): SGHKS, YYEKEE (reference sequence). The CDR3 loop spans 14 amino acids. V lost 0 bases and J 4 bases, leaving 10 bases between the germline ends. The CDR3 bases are TGTGCCAGCAGCTTGGAGGGGGGGACCACTGAAGCTTTCTTT. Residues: CASSLEGGTTEAFF. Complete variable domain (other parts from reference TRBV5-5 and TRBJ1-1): DAGVTQSPTHLIKTRGQQVTLRCSPISGHKSVSWYQQVLGQGPQFIFQYYEKEERGRGNFPDRFSARQFPNYSSELNVNALLLGDSALYLCASSLEGGTTEAFFGQGTRLTVV.

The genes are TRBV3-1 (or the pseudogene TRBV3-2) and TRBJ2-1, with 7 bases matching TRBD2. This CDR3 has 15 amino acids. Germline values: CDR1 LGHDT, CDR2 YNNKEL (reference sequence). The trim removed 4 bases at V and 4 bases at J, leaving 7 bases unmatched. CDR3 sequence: CASSPVSGAYNEQFF. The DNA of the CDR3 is TGTGCCAGCAGCCCGGTCAGCGGGGCGTACAATGAGCAGTTCTTC.

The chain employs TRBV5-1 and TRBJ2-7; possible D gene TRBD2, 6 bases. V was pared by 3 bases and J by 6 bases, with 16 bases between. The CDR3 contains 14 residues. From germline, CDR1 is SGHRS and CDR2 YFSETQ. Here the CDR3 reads CASSSGVRPPEQYF. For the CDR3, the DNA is TGCGCCAGCAGCTCGGGAGTGAGGCCACCCGAGCAGTACTTC.